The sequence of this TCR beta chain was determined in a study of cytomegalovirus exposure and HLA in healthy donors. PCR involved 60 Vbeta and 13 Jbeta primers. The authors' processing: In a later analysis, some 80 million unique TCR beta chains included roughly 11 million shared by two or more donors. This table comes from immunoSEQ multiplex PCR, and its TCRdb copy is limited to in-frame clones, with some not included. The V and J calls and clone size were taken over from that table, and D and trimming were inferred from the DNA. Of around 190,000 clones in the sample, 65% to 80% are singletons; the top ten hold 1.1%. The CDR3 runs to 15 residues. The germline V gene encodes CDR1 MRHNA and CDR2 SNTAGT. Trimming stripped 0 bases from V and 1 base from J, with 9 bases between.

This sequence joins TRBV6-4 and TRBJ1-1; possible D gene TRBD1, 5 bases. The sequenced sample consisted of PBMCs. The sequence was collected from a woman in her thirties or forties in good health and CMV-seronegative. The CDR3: CASSDSSRGNTEAFF. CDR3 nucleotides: TGTGCCAGCAGTGACTCGAGTAGGGGGAACACTGAAGCTTTCTTT.